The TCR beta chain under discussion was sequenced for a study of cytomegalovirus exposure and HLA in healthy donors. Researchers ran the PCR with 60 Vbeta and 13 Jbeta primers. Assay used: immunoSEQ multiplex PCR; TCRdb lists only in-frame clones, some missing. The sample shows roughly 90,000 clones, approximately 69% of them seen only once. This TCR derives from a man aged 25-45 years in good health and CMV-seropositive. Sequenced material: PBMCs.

In nucleotides, the CDR3 is TGCGCCAGCAGCTACACTAGCGTTTCGAACACCGGGGAGCTGTTTTTT. The encoded protein is CASSYTSVSNTGELFF. The chain couples TRBV5-1 to TRBJ2-2, with 7 bases matching TRBD2. The CDR3 is 16 amino acids. The V segment lost 3 bases and the J segment 0 bases; nucleotides outside the gene matches: 5. CDR1 SGHRS and CDR2 YFSETQ come from the germline V gene. Looking up the rest from reference TRBV5-1 and TRBJ2-2 gives the full variable domain: KAGVTQTPRYLIKTRGQQVTLSCSPISGHRSVSWYQQTPGQGLQFLFEYFSETQRNKGNFPGRFSGRQFSNSRSEMNVSTLELGDSALYLCASSYTSVSNTGELFFGEGSRLTVL.